This TCR beta chain stems from a study of blood T cell repertoires in COVID-19. This table comes from immunoSEQ multiplex PCR, and its TCRdb copy is limited to in-frame clones, with some not included. The sample comprises 90,000 to 100,000 clones, around 81% of which are singletons, and approximately 6.5% rests with the top ten. CDR3 length: 15 amino acids. Germline CDR1 is MNHEY and CDR2 is SVGAGI. The V end lost 7 bases, the J end lost 0 bases, and 12 bases lay between the germline ends. Sequences were obtained from peripheral blood. This rearrangement joins TRBV6-5 to TRBJ2-2; possibly TRBD1 for D (5 bases). The receptor was isolated from a man in his fifties or sixties with acute or convalescent COVID-19. In DNA, the CDR3 is TGTGCCAGCACCCCGACAGTCACGAACACCGGGGAGCTGTTTTTT. Amino acid sequence: CASTPTVTNTGELFF.